There are a few counts of the clone carrying this T cell receptor beta chain. This entry is derived from a study of T cell changes during pregnancy in multiple sclerosis. CDR1 and CDR2 from the germline V gene are MGHDK and SYGVNS. This CDR3 is built from 14 residues. V was pared by 8 bases and J by 11 bases, with 11 bases of the junction left unmatched. Assay used: immunoSEQ multiplex PCR; TCRdb lists only in-frame clones, some missing. The sample has 50,000 or so clones, nearly 95% seen once. The genes are TRBV25-1 and TRBJ1-6; the match to TRBD1 covers 8 bases. The source material was CD4+ T cells from peripheral blood mononuclear cells, sampled in the second trimester of pregnancy. The TCR comes from a female donor with multiple sclerosis, enrolled in a pregnancy study. The CDR3 DNA reads TGTGCCAGCGGTGGACAGGGACGGGGTACACCCCTCCACTTT. This codes for CASGGQGRGTPLHF.